This T cell receptor (beta chain) emerged from a study of blood T cell repertoires in COVID-19. The CDR3 covers 15 residues. CDR1 is LNHDA, CDR2 SQIVND, per germline (reference sequence). V lost 1 base to trimming and J lost 3 bases; unmatched junction nucleotides: 4. Repertoires were generated with immunoSEQ multiplex PCR, while TCRdb's copy carries only in-frame clones and drops some. Among 200,000 to 250,000 clones listed, 85% to 90% were seen once. The sequencing input was peripheral blood. The V call is TRBV19, the J call TRBJ2-7; 9 bases match TRBD1. The TCR was taken from a man in his thirties or forties with COVID-19, enrolled during active disease. CDR3 nucleotides: TGTGCCAGTAGTATAGTGGGACAGGGTTTCTACGAGCAGTACTTC. Its translation: CASSIVGQGFYEQYF.